This TCR beta chain was profiled in a study of cytomegalovirus exposure and HLA in healthy donors. Sequenced by immunoSEQ multiplex PCR; TCRdb stores in-frame clones only, minus some. The table lists around 300,000 clones, roughly 87% of them singletons. The CDR3 is 14 residues long. Germline V gene lookup returns CDR1 SGHTA and CDR2 FQGTGA. The trim removed 4 bases at V and 5 bases at J, leaving 6 bases unmatched. The chain carries TRBV7-3 and TRBJ2-5, with TRBD2 matching 8 bases. The sequenced sample consisted of PBMCs. The clonotype was recovered from a woman aged 25 to 45 in good health and CMV-seropositive. CDR3 sequence: CASSSSGRGETQYF. The CDR3 nucleotides are TGTGCCAGCAGCTCTAGCGGGCGGGGGGAGACCCAGTACTTC.